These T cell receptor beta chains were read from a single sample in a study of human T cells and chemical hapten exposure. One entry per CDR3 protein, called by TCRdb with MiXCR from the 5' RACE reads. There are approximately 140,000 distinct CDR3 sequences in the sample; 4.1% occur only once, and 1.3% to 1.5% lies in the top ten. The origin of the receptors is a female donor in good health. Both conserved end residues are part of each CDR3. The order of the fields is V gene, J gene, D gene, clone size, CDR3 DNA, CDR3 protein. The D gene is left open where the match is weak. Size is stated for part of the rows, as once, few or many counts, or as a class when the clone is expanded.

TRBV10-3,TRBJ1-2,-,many,TGTGCCATCAGTCCTGCGGAGGTGTCTAACTATGGCTACACCTTC,CAISPAEVSNYGYTF
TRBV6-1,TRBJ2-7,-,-,TGTGCCAGCAGTGAAGCGCAAGAATACGCGCAGTACTTC,CASSEAQEYAQYF
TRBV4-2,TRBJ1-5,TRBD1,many,TGTGCCAGCAGCCAAGCAGGACAGGGGATGAGCAATCAGCCCCAGCATTTT,CASSQAGQGMSNQPQHF
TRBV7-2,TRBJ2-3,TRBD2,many,TGTGCCAGCAGCTTAGTATTGGGACTAGCGGGGGTTACAGATACGCAGTATTTT,CASSLVLGLAGVTDTQYF
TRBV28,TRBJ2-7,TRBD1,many,TGTGCCAGCAGCCGAGGACAGGGACCCGAGCAGTACTTC,CASSRGQGPEQYF
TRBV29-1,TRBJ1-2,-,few,TGCAGCGTTGATGGTTGGGCAGATTCCGATGGCGACACCTTC,CSVDGWADSDGDTF
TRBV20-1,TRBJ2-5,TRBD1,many,TGCAGCGTCGAGGGACAGAATCTGGAGACCCAGTACTTC,CSVEGQNLETQYF
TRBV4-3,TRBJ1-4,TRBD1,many,TGCGCCAGCAGCCATACAGGGGCCCGTAATGAAAAACTGTTTTTT,CASSHTGARNEKLFF
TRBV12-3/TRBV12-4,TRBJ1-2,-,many,TGTGCCAGCACCACCTACAGGGACCGAACTAACTATGGCTACACCTTC,CASTTYRDRTNYGYTF
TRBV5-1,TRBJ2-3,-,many,TGCGCCAGCCAGGAGCAGGTTTCTAGCACAGATACGCAGTATTTT,CASQEQVSSTDTQYF
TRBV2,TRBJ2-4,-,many,TGTGCCAGCAGCCCGGGACAGGCCGGGGGGATAGCCAAAAACATTCAGTACTTC,CASSPGQAGGIAKNIQYF
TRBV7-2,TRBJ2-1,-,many,TGTGCCAGCAGCTTAGTGTCCATCAACACCTACAATGAGCAGTTCTTC,CASSLVSINTYNEQFF
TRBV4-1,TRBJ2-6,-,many,TGCGCCAGCAGGCCCTCTCAAATCGGAGGGGCCAACGTCCTGACTTTC,CASRPSQIGGANVLTF
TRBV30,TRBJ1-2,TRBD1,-,TGTGCCTGGTCACAGGACAGGGTACGGTATGGCTACACCTTC,CAWSQDRVRYGYTF
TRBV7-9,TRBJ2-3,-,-,TGTGCCAGCAGCTTATCTAATGGGGGACCAAGCACAGATACGCAGTATTTT,CASSLSNGGPSTDTQYF
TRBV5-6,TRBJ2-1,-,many,TGTGCCAGCAGCTTTTCCAGGGATGAGCAGTTCTTC,CASSFSRDEQFF
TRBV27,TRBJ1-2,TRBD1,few,TGTGCCAGCAGTTTACGCGGGACAGAGGGCTACACCTTC,CASSLRGTEGYTF
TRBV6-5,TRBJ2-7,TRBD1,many,TGTGCCAGCAGTGAACCGGGACAGGCCTACGAGCAGTACTTC,CASSEPGQAYEQYF
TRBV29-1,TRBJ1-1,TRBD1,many,TGCAGCGTCTATCCGGGACAGGGCTCTGAAGCTTTCTTT,CSVYPGQGSEAFF
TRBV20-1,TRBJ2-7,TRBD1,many,TGCAGTGCCCCACGGGGGACAGGGTTTCGGGAGCAGTACTTC,CSAPRGTGFREQYF
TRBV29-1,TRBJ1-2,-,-,TGCAGCGTTGAAGATCAAAGGGGTTGGACCGGAGCTAATGGCTACACCTTC,CSVEDQRGWTGANGYTF
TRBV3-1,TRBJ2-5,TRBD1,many,TGTGCCAGCAGCTCACGACAGGGGCTAGAGACCCAGTACTTC,CASSSRQGLETQYF
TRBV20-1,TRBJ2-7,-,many,TGCAGTGCTAGAGCGTCGGGCGAAACCAACGAGCAGTACTTC,CSARASGETNEQYF
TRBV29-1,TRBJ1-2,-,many,TGCAGCGTTGCAGACGAGGGGCGGAACTATGGCTACACCTTC,CSVADEGRNYGYTF
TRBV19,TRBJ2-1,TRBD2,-,TGTGCCAGTACGCAGCGGGGGGGAATAGATGAGCAGTTCTTC,CASTQRGGIDEQFF
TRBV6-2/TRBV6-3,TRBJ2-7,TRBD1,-,TGTGCCAGCAGTTACTCCGGGACAGGGTTGGACGAGCAGTACTTC,CASSYSGTGLDEQYF
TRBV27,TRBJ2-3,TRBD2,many,TGTGCCAGCAGTCGGTTATGGACTAGCGGGGGGAGAACAGATACGCAGTATTTT,CASSRLWTSGGRTDTQYF
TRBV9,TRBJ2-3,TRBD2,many,TGTGCCAGCAGCCTCCGGACTAGCGGACACACAGATACGCAGTATTTT,CASSLRTSGHTDTQYF
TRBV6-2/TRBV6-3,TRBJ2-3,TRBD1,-,TGTGCCAGCAGTTACAGGGGGCGCACAGATACGCAGTATTTT,CASSYRGRTDTQYF
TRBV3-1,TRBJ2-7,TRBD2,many,TGTGCCAGCACCGCCCGGACTAGCTCCTACGAGCAGTACTTC,CASTARTSSYEQYF
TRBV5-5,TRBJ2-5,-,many,TGTGCCAGCAGCATATACGAGGAAGCAGAGACCCAGTACTTC,CASSIYEEAETQYF
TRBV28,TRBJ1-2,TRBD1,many,TGTGCCAGCAGACTAAAGGGACAGGGTGCGTCGGGAGGCTACACCTTC,CASRLKGQGASGGYTF
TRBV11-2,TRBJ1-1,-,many,TGTGCCAGCAGTCACGCCCGGTGGGAGAGCACTGAAGCTTTCTTT,CASSHARWESTEAFF
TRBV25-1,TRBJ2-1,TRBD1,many,TGTGCCAGCAGTGAGACAGGGCGTCGGAATGAGCAGTTCTTC,CASSETGRRNEQFF
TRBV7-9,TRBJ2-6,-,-,TGTGCCAGCAGCTTACGGTCCGCAGGGCCAACTTCTGGGGCCAACGTCCTGACTTTC,CASSLRSAGPTSGANVLTF
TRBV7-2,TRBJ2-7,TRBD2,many,TGTGCCAGCAGCACATCGGGGGGCTACGAGCAGTACTTC,CASSTSGGYEQYF
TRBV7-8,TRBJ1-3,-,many,TGTGCCAGCAGCGGGAGGGGCCGCTCTGGAAACACCATATATTTT,CASSGRGRSGNTIYF
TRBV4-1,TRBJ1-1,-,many,TGCGCCAGCAGCCAATTGAGGGTCGCTGAAGCTTTCTTT,CASSQLRVAEAFF
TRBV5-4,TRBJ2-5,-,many,TGTGCCAGTGGACGAGCCAGCTCAGAGACCCAGTACTTC,CASGRASSETQYF